Below are 23 T cell receptor beta chains sequenced from a single sample in a study of Graves' ophthalmopathy and Graves' hyperthyroidism. The study amplified TCR beta CDR3 regions using RNA transcripts. Second-round multiplex PCR came after a first-round RT-PCR that employed HTBI primers. TCRdb re-derived calls from the multiplex PCR reads in MiXCR, one entry per CDR3 protein. The sample yields about 380,000 distinct CDR3 sequences, 15% seen once. Sequences were obtained from peripheral blood. The receptor source for this set is a woman aged 18-29 years with stable Graves' hyperthyroidism.

A few counts support this clonotype. The chain couples TRBV12-3 or TRBV12-4 to TRBJ1-3; D unclear. V lost 7 bases, J lost 1 base, and 17 bases lay in between. CDR3 length equals 16 residues. The CDR3 reads CASIIGPYGSGNTIYF. For the CDR3, the DNA is TGTGCCAGCATCATCGGGCCCTACGGTTCTGGAAACACCATATATTTT.

The table lists this clonotype with many counts. The CDR3 here is CASSIGYGQRAKNIQYF. CDR3 DNA sequence: TGTGCCAGTAGTATAGGGTACGGGCAGCGGGCCAAAAACATTCAGTACTTC. The V gene is TRBV19, the J gene TRBJ2-4; possible D gene TRBD2, 5 bases. The CDR3 length is 17 residues. Trimming left V 1 base short and J 1 base short, with 14 bases between. From germline, CDR1 is LNHDA and CDR2 SQIVND (reference sequence).

This clonotype has at least ten counts. The rearrangement joins TRBV6-1 to TRBJ1-6; a weak D match, TRBD1 (6 bases). Germline V gene lookup returns CDR1 MNHNS and CDR2 SASEGT. The CDR3 is made up of 14 amino acids. The V gene lost 1 base and the J gene lost 10 bases, with 11 bases spanning the gap. The CDR3 loop reads CASSEVQGISPLHF. CDR3 bases: TGTGCCAGCAGTGAAGTACAGGGTATCTCACCCCTCCACTTT.

This chain connects TRBV27 to TRBJ1-2; weak D call: TRBD1 (6 bases). Germline lookup yields CDR1 MNHEY and CDR2 SMNVEV (reference sequence). V was pared by 5 bases and J by 6 bases, with 16 bases between. The CDR3 spans 14 residues. CDR3 nucleotides: TGTGCCAGCAGTCCCGGGACAAGACTAAATGGCTACACCTTC. Translation gives CASSPGTRLNGYTF.

This clonotype was seen a few times. The CDR3 loop reads CASSPGQGINQPQHF. The DNA for the CDR3 is TGTGCCAGCAGCCCGGGACAGGGTATAAATCAGCCCCAGCATTTT. V is TRBV5-8 and J is TRBJ1-5; the match to TRBD1 covers 9 bases. Germline V gene sequence: CDR1 SGHTS, CDR2 YDEGEE. CDR3 length: 15 residues. The trim removed 4 bases at V and 4 bases at J, leaving 6 bases unmatched. The entire variable domain, with the rest obtained from reference TRBV5-8 and TRBJ1-5, is as follows: EAGVTQSPTHLIKTRGQQATLRCSPISGHTSVYWYQQALGLGLQFLLWYDEGEERNRGNFPPRFSGRQFPNYSSELNVNALELEDSALYLCASSPGQGINQPQHFGDGTRLSIL.

A word on this clonotype: A much bigger clone sits one base away, suggesting this may be a read error. The rearrangement joins TRBV5-1 to TRBJ1-1; 8 nucleotides agree with TRBD1. Trimming cost V 4 bases and J 2 bases; bases outside gene matches: 7. This CDR3 has 15 amino acids. Germline CDR1 reads SGHRS; CDR2 reads YFSETQ. CDR3 nucleotides: TGCGCCAGCAGCCCAAGACAGGGGCCCAACACTGAAGCTTTCTTT. It codes for CASSPRQGPNTEAFF.

This clonotype has ten or more counts. The chain recombines TRBV12-3 or TRBV12-4 with TRBJ2-2, with D perhaps matching TRBD2 (6 bases). This CDR3 has 14 amino acids. Trimming cost V 7 bases and J 5 bases, with 14 bases left between them. DNA of the CDR3: TGTGCCAGCACCCTGGGGGGACGGACCGGGGAGCTGTTTTTT. Protein: CASTLGGRTGELFF.

The gene calls are TRBV6-1 and TRBJ1-5; D possibly corresponds to TRBD1 (6 bases). V shed 6 bases and J shed 6 bases, with 18 bases lying between them. Germline V gene data show CDR1 as MNHNS and CDR2 as SASEGT. The CDR3 has 15 amino acids. The CDR3 DNA reads as TGTGCCAGCAGGGGACATGGGGCGTCGGCTCAGCCCCAGCATTTT. Its protein product is CASRGHGASAQPQHF.

The table lists this clonotype with many counts. The chain employs TRBV6-2 or TRBV6-3 and TRBJ1-1; 8 bases are shared with TRBD1. V dropped 0 bases and J dropped 4; count of bases not matched to a gene: 13. Germline values: CDR1 MNHEY, CDR2 SVGEGT. The CDR3 totals 18 residues. CDR3: CASSYSRRQGASTTEAFF. As DNA, the CDR3 is TGTGCCAGCAGTTACTCGAGGCGGCAGGGGGCTTCAACCACTGAAGCTTTCTTT.

The rearrangement links TRBV6-2 or TRBV6-3 to TRBJ2-2; D possibly corresponds to TRBD1 (6 bases). This CDR3 spans 16 amino acids. Germline V gene lookup returns CDR1 MNHEY and CDR2 SVGEGT. Trimming stripped 0 bases from V and 1 base from J, with 9 bases between. The CDR3 DNA is TGTGCCAGCAGTTACTCGGGGGCCCAGAACACCGGGGAGCTGTTTTTT. Residues: CASSYSGAQNTGELFF.

The J gene is TRBJ1-2, the V gene TRBV6-1; 7 bases map to TRBD1. The CDR3 is made up of 15 amino acids. CDR1 is MNHNS and CDR2 is SASEGT in the germline V gene. Losses at the gene ends were 6 bases for V and 6 bases for J; bases not matched to a gene: 13. This chain's CDR3 is CASSVWTGGGDGYTF. DNA of the CDR3: TGTGCCAGCAGCGTGTGGACAGGTGGTGGTGATGGCTACACCTTC.

The sample holds many counts of this clonotype. The chain has TRBV12-3 or TRBV12-4 and TRBJ2-7; maybe TRBD1 (6 bases). The length of the CDR3 is 14 residues. Trimming left V 4 bases short and J 2 bases short, with 12 bases between. The CDR3 sequence is CASSSGDVPYEQYF. CDR3 nucleotide sequence: TGTGCCAGCAGTTCAGGGGACGTACCCTACGAGCAGTACTTC.

There are many counts of this clonotype. The chain is built from TRBV20-1 and TRBJ1-3; D is unclear. Germline values: CDR1 DFQATT, CDR2 SNEGSKA (reference sequence). Trimming left V 0 bases short and J 0 bases short, with 6 bases between. The CDR3 runs 14 residues. The CDR3 coding sequence is TGCAGTGCTAGAGAAGGGAGCTCTGGAAACACCATATATTTT. This translates into CSAREGSSGNTIYF.

As concerns this clonotype: Since a much larger clone is just one base distant, this may be a read error. The rearrangement uses TRBV5-6 and TRBJ1-2; D may be TRBD1 (6 bases). V gave up 0 bases and J gave up 5 bases, with 11 bases separating them. Germline V gene lookup returns CDR1 SGHDT and CDR2 YYEEEE. The CDR3 sequence is 14 residues long. The CDR3 spells CASSLAGQRYGYTF. DNA for the CDR3: TGTGCCAGCAGCTTGGCCGGACAGAGGTATGGCTACACCTTC.

This clonotype has a count of ten or more. The rearrangement joins TRBV7-2 to TRBJ1-5; D remains ambiguous. This CDR3 comprises 13 residues. The V and J ends lost 3 bases and 7 bases respectively, with 10 bases between them. Germline CDR1 is SGHTA and CDR2 is FQGNSA. The CDR3 sequence: CASSFGEKQPQHF. The CDR3 nucleotides are TGTGCCAGCAGCTTTGGGGAAAAGCAGCCCCAGCATTTT.

The chain combines TRBV7-9 with TRBJ2-5; 11 bases agree with TRBD2. The CDR3 has 14 residues. Germline V gene lookup returns CDR1 SEHNR and CDR2 FQNEAQ (reference sequence). The V and J ends lost 4 bases and 4 bases, in that order; junction bases with no gene match: 2. DNA for the CDR3: TGTGCCAGCAGCTCTAGCGGGGGGCTAGAGACCCAGTACTTC. Its protein is CASSSSGGLETQYF.

This clonotype was picked up many times. The chain employs TRBV7-9 and TRBJ1-3; weak D call: TRBD1 (5 bases). This CDR3 has 16 residues. Germline V CDR1 and CDR2: SEHNR, FQNEAQ (reference sequence). V lost 4 bases and J lost 2, with 15 bases in between. CDR3 sequence reads: CASSYQGMIPGNTIYF. Here the CDR3 DNA reads TGTGCCAGCAGCTATCAGGGAATGATTCCTGGAAACACCATATATTTT.

J is TRBJ2-7 and V is TRBV29-1; D might be TRBD1 or TRBD2, each matching 5 bases. V was pared by 4 bases and J by 6 bases, with 16 bases between. Per the germline V gene, CDR1 is SQVTM and CDR2 is ANQGSEA. The CDR3 covers 13 residues. DNA of the CDR3: TGCAGCGTTGGGGGCAACGGCGGGCTCGAGCAGTACTTC. It yields the protein CSVGGNGGLEQYF.

The chain has TRBV12-3 or TRBV12-4 and TRBJ2-5; D remains ambiguous. The CDR3 loop spans 14 amino acids. V was shortened by 4 bases and J by 2 bases, with 11 bases between the two germline ends. The CDR3 DNA sequence: TGTGCCAGCAGTTGGGGAACCTGGCAAGAGACCCAGTACTTC. Translated, it gives CASSWGTWQETQYF.

This clonotype was detected many times. The chain recombines TRBV19 with TRBJ2-7; 11 bases are shared with TRBD2. This CDR3 region has 16 residues. J was trimmed by 2 bases and V by 6 bases; bases with no gene match: 9. From germline, CDR1 is LNHDA and CDR2 SQIVND (reference sequence). CDR3 in DNA: TGTGCCAGTAGAAAAGGGGGACTAGCGGCTACCTACGAGCAGTACTTC. It codes for CASRKGGLAATYEQYF. Based on the CDR3 plus reference TRBV19 and TRBJ2-7, the full variable domain is DGGITQSPKYLFRKEGQNVTLSCEQNLNHDAMYWYRQDPGQGLRLIYYSQIVNDFQKGDIAEGYSVSREKKESFPLTVTSAQKNPTAFYLCASRKGGLAATYEQYFGPGTRLTVT.

This clonotype was seen ten or more times. The chain links TRBV6-1 to TRBJ2-7, with a tentative D call TRBD1 (6 bases). Germline V gene lookup returns CDR1 MNHNS and CDR2 SASEGT. The CDR3 runs to 14 residues. V lost 5 bases and J lost 6, with 17 bases in between. CDR3 protein: CASSPIIGQSEQYF. The CDR3 DNA sequence: TGTGCCAGCAGTCCAATCATAGGACAGTCCGAGCAGTACTTC.

As for this clonotype: The CDR3 does not close with the conserved phenylalanine or tryptophan, likely indicating a read error. The genes are TRBV5-1 and TRBJ2-7; 7 positions agree with TRBD1. Germline V gives CDR1 SGHRS, CDR2 YFSETQ. The CDR3 has 18 residues. V shed 4 bases and J 4 bases; nucleotides not matched to a gene: 20. The CDR3 is CASSRQQRVGTDLYEQYL. The CDR3 nucleotides read TGCGCCAGCAGCCGTCAACAGCGCGTCGGGACAGATCTTTACGAGCAGTACTTG.

This clonotype was detected many times. The chain is built from TRBV2 and TRBJ1-1, with D unresolved. The germline V and J ends were trimmed by 8 bases and 4 bases, with 11 bases remaining between them. The CDR3 contains 12 residues. The germline gives CDR1 SNHLY, CDR2 FYNNEI. The CDR3 region is CASWSAGTEAFF. CDR3 DNA sequence: TGTGCCAGCTGGTCCGCCGGCACTGAAGCTTTCTTT.